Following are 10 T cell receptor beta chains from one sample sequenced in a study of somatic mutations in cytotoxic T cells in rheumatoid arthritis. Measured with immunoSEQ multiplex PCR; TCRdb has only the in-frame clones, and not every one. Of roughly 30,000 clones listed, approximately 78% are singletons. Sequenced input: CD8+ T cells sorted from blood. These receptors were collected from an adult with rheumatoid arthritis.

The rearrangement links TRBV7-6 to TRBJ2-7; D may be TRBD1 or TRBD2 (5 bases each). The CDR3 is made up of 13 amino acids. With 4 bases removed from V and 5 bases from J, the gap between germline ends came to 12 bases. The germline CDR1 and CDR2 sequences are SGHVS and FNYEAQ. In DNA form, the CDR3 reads TGTGCCAGCAGCTCGGGACCGGGTGACGAGCAGTACTTC. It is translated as CASSSGPGDEQYF.

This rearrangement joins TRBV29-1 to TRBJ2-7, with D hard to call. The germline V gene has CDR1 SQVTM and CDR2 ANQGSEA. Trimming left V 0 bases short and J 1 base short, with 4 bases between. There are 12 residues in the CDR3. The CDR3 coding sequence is TGCAGCGTTGAAGAGTCATCCTACGAGCAGTACTTC. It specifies CSVEESSYEQYF.

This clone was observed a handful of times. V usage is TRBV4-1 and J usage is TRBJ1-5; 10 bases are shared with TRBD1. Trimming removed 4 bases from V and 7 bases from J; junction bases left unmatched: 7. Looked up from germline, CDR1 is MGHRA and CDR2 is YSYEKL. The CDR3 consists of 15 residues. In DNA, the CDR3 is TGCGCCAGCAGCCTCGGGACAGGGGCGGGCCAGCCCCAGCATTTT. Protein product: CASSLGTGAGQPQHF.

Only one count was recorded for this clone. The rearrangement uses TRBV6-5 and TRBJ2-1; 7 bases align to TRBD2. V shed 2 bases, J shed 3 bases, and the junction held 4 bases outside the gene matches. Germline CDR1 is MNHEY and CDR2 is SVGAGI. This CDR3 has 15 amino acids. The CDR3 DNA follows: TGTGCCAGCAGTTACAGGGTAGCGGGCTACAATGAGCAGTTCTTC. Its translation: CASSYRVAGYNEQFF.

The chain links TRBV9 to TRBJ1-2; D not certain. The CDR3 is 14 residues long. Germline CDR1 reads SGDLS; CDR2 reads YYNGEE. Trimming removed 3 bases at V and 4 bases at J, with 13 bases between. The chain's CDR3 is CASSADHLVYGYTF. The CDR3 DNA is TGTGCCAGCAGCGCCGACCATCTAGTCTATGGCTACACCTTC. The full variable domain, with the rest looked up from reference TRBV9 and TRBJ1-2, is DSGVTQTPKHLITATGQRVTLRCSPRSGDLSVYWYQQSLDQGLQFLIQYYNGEERAKGNILERFSAQQFPDLHSELNLSSLELGDSALYFCASSADHLVYGYTFGSGTRLTVV.

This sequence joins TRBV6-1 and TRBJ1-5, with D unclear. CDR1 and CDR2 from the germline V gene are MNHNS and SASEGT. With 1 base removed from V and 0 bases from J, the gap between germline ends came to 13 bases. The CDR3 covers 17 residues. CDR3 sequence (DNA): TGTGCCAGCAGTGAAGGCAGGAGCAAGTATAGCAATCAGCCCCAGCATTTT. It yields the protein CASSEGRSKYSNQPQHF.

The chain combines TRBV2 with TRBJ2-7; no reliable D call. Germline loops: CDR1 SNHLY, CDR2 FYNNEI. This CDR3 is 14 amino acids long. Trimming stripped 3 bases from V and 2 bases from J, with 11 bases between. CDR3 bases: TGTGCCAGCAGTGATATCTCCGGAGCCTACGAGCAGTACTTC. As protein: CASSDISGAYEQYF.

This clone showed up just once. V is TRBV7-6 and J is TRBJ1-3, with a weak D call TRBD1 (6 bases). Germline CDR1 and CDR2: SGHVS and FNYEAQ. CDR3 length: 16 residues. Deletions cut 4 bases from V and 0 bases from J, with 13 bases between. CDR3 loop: CASSSYRESSGNTIYF. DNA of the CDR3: TGTGCCAGCAGCTCCTACAGGGAGAGCTCTGGAAACACCATATATTTT.

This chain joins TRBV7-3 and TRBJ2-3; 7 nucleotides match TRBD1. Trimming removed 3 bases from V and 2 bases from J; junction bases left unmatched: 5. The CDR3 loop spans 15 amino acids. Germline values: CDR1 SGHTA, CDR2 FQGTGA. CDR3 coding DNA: TGTGCCAGCAGCTTCCAAGACAGGGTCACAGATACGCAGTATTTT. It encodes CASSFQDRVTDTQYF.

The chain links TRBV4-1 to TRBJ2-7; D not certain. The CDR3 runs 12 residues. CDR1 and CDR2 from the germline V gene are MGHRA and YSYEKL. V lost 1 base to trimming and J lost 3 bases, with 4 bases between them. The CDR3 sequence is CASSQAGYEQYF. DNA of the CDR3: TGCGCCAGCAGCCAAGCCGGCTACGAGCAGTACTTC.